This TCR beta chain was profiled in a study of T cell responses to AZD1222 COVID-19 vaccine. Study observations and caveats: Vaccine-associated CD4 TCRs ranged over spike, dominating at 160-218 and 743-854. The breadth and depth of Spike-specific TCRs increased once two AZD1222 doses had been given. Within unmutated variant regions lay the reported targets of nearly half of spike-specific TCRs.

Per germline, CDR1 SGHNT and CDR2 YYREEE (reference sequence). The CDR3 runs to 13 residues. The V gene end was trimmed by 5 bases and the J gene end by 6 bases; junction bases not matched to a gene: 3. Worth noting for this clone: Its cognate antigen is unknown.

Sequencing used immunoSEQ multiplex PCR; TCRdb keeps in-frame clones, though not all of them. The table records some 150,000 clones, 85% of them present only once. The genes are TRBV5-4 and TRBJ2-3; TRBD1 matches 10 bases. This TCR was sampled from an adult who received the MenACWY meningococcal vaccine as a control. The sequenced sample was peripheral blood, obtained 28 days after the second dose of the MenACWY control vaccine. The CDR3 spells CASRTGGQDTQYF. The CDR3 bases are TGTGCCAGCAGGACAGGGGGCCAGGATACGCAGTATTTT.